The 26 T cell receptor beta chains listed next were all sequenced from one sample in a study of cytomegalovirus exposure and HLA in healthy donors. PCR used 60 Vbeta primers and 13 Jbeta primers. Libraries were prepared by immunoSEQ multiplex PCR; TCRdb keeps only in-frame clonotypes and omits some of them. Among more than 150,000 clones listed, roughly 80% were seen once. The sample taken for sequencing was PBMCs. The receptor source for this set is a middle-aged man in good health and CMV-seropositive.

In its sample, this clone was seen a few times. The chain uses TRBV5-1 and TRBJ1-2; 7 bases align to TRBD1. This CDR3 region has 14 residues. Germline trimming cut 1 base from V and 4 bases from J; bases unmatched to any gene: 4. The germline CDR1 and CDR2 sequences are SGHRS and YFSETQ. In DNA, the CDR3 is TGCGCCAGCAGCTTGACAGGGGCCATCTATGGCTACACCTTC. This translates into CASSLTGAIYGYTF. Drawing the rest from reference TRBV5-1 and TRBJ1-2, the complete variable domain is KAGVTQTPRYLIKTRGQQVTLSCSPISGHRSVSWYQQTPGQGLQFLFEYFSETQRNKGNFPGRFSGRQFSNSRSEMNVSTLELGDSALYLCASSLTGAIYGYTFGSGTRLTVV.

The CDR3 bases are TGTGCCAGCAGCGCGCCGGGACAGGGGGCAACTAATGAAAAACTGTTTTTT. Protein sequence: CASSAPGQGATNEKLFF. The gene calls are TRBV21-1 and TRBJ1-4; TRBD1 is the table's D call, not checked against the DNA. TRBV21-1 counts as a pseudogene. This CDR3 comprises 17 residues.

This clone appeared once. This chain connects TRBV19 to TRBJ1-5; D is unresolved. Germline CDR1 reads LNHDA; CDR2 reads SQIVND (reference sequence). The CDR3 consists of 12 residues. Trimming removed 6 bases at V and 3 bases at J, with 6 bases between. The CDR3 DNA follows: TGTGCCAGTAGACACAACAATCAGCCCCAGCATTTT. Its translation: CASRHNNQPQHF.

The rearrangement links TRBV2 to TRBJ1-6, with 8 bases lining up with TRBD1. Germline values: CDR1 SNHLY, CDR2 FYNNEI. The CDR3 totals 15 residues. J lost 10 bases, V lost 6 bases, and 11 bases had no gene match. The CDR3 loop is CASRKGQAKVSPLHF. The CDR3, as DNA: TGTGCCAGCAGAAAGGGACAGGCCAAAGTCTCACCCCTCCACTTT.

V is TRBV28 and J is TRBJ1-5, with TRBD1 as a possible D gene (6 bases). The CDR3 runs 15 residues. Germline V gene sequence: CDR1 MDHEN, CDR2 SYDVKM. With 3 bases removed from V and 4 bases from J, the gap between germline ends came to 13 bases. The CDR3, as DNA: TGTGCCAGCAGTTTTGGGGGGGCGGGGAATCAGCCCCAGCATTTT. Protein product: CASSFGGAGNQPQHF.

This clone was picked up one time. The rearrangement joins TRBV9 to TRBJ2-7; D is possibly TRBD2 (7 bases). V was shortened by 0 bases and J by 0 bases, with 16 bases between the two germline ends. This CDR3 has 17 amino acids. Per the germline V gene, CDR1 is SGDLS and CDR2 is YYNGEE. CDR3 coding DNA: TGTGCCAGCAGCGTAGGGGAGGGGGTTGACAGCTCCTACGAGCAGTACTTC. It codes for CASSVGEGVDSSYEQYF.

The chain has TRBV7-9 and TRBJ1-2, with D perhaps TRBD1 (5 bases). Germline CDR1 reads SEHNR; CDR2 reads FQNEAQ (reference sequence). The CDR3 is 15 residues long. V was pared by 0 bases and J by 2 bases, with 10 bases between. Written as DNA, the CDR3 is TGTGCCAGCAGCTTAGCCCCCAGGGCGAACTATGGCTACACCTTC. It encodes CASSLAPRANYGYTF.

Comments on this clone: Other nucleotide sequences in the sample specify the same CDR3. The J gene is TRBJ1-2, the V gene TRBV27; TRBD1 might be the D (6 bases). The CDR3 has 15 residues. The V gene's germline CDR1 is MNHEY and CDR2 SMNVEV (reference sequence). The V end lost 0 bases, the J end lost 3 bases, and 11 bases lay between the germline ends. The CDR3 DNA sequence: TGTGCCAGCAGTTTATCAGTAGGGGGGGACTATGGCTACACCTTC. Translating gives CASSLSVGGDYGYTF.

The chain carries TRBV7-2 and TRBJ1-5, with 10 bases fitting TRBD1. The CDR3 consists of 17 residues. The J segment lost 0 bases and the V segment lost 4 bases, leaving 6 bases of the junction unmatched. The germline V gene has CDR1 SGHTA and CDR2 FQGNSA. Here the CDR3 reads CASSSGQGRYSNQPQHF. The CDR3 DNA is TGTGCCAGCAGCTCGGGACAGGGGAGGTATAGCAATCAGCCCCAGCATTTT. The full variable domain, its missing parts supplied by reference TRBV7-2 and TRBJ1-5, is GAGVSQSPSNKVTEKGKDVELRCDPISGHTALYWYRQSLGQGLEFLIYFQGNSAPDKSGLPSDRFSAERTGGSVSTLTIQRTQQEDSAVYLCASSSGQGRYSNQPQHFGDGTRLSIL.

This chain connects TRBV6-5 to TRBJ1-1; the D gene is possibly TRBD1 (6 bases). Trimming took 0 bases from V and 4 from J, leaving 12 bases between them. Germline CDR1 MNHEY, CDR2 SVGAGI. The CDR3 is made up of 15 amino acids. CDR3 nucleotides: TGTGCCAGCAGTTACTCGGTACAGGGAATCACTGAAGCTTTCTTT. It encodes CASSYSVQGITEAFF.

V gene TRBV15 combines with J gene TRBJ1-5; D gene unclear. Trimming stripped 0 bases from V and 9 bases from J, with 12 bases between. Germline CDR1 reads LNHNV; CDR2 reads YYDKDF (reference sequence). The CDR3 covers 14 residues. CDR3 sequence: CATSRDPAAGPQHF. For the CDR3, the DNA is TGTGCCACCAGCAGAGATCCCGCCGCGGGGCCCCAGCATTTT.

V gene TRBV14 combines with J gene TRBJ1-3; no reliable D call. The germline V gene has CDR1 SGHDN and CDR2 FVKESK. The length of the CDR3 is 13 residues. V was shortened by 4 bases and J by 4 bases, with 8 bases between the two germline ends. Here the CDR3 reads CASSRLTGNTIYF. The CDR3 DNA is TGTGCCAGCAGCCGGTTGACAGGAAACACCATATATTTT.

This clone is a singleton in its sample. The rearrangement joins TRBV4-2 to TRBJ2-5; no clear D. Judging by the DNA end, TRBJ2-7 fits better; the J call may be wrong. Germline V gene lookup returns CDR1 LGHNA and CDR2 YNFKEQ. The CDR3 loop spans 14 amino acids. CDR3 in DNA: TGTGCCAGCGGAGAGGTTCTTTACTCCTACGAGCAGTACTTC. It is translated as CASGEVLYSYEQYF.

The rearrangement links TRBV6-5 to TRBJ1-4; 7 nucleotides match TRBD1. The germline CDR1 and CDR2 sequences are MNHEY and SVGAGI. This CDR3 spans 14 amino acids. V trimming: 6 bases; J trimming: 4 bases; junction bases outside the gene matches: 5. The CDR3 reads CASSLQGINEKLFF. The CDR3 DNA follows: TGTGCCAGCAGCCTACAGGGGATTAATGAAAAACTGTTTTTT.

This chain uses TRBV10-3 with TRBJ1-1; maybe TRBD1 (5 bases). The germline gives CDR1 ENHRY, CDR2 SYGVKD. Between the trimmed V and J ends, which lost 3 bases and 5 bases, there was a span of 10 bases. The CDR3 length is 13 residues. The CDR3 nucleotides read TGTGCCATCAGTGATCAGGGAGGAACTGAAGCTTTCTTT. Protein product: CAISDQGGTEAFF.

The J gene is TRBJ2-1, the V gene TRBV7-9, with 8 bases matching TRBD1. Germline V gene data show CDR1 as SEHNR and CDR2 as FQNEAQ (reference sequence). This CDR3 has 15 amino acids. With V trimmed by 5 bases and J by 4 bases, 7 bases remained unmatched. Written as DNA, the CDR3 is TGTGCCAGCAGCACCGGACAGGGCAGGTACAATGAGCAGTTCTTC. It encodes CASSTGQGRYNEQFF.

The V gene is TRBV27, the J gene TRBJ2-2, with TRBD2 matching 12 bases. The germline V gene has CDR1 MNHEY and CDR2 SMNVEV (reference sequence). The length of the CDR3 is 17 residues. The J segment lost 5 bases and the V segment lost 10 bases, leaving 14 bases of the junction unmatched. CDR3 nucleotides: TGTGCCACAAAAAGGACTAGCGGGGCCCCCAGTACCGGGGAGCTGTTTTTT. This sequence encodes CATKRTSGAPSTGELFF.

The V and J genes are TRBV5-5 and TRBJ1-5; D unresolved. Per the germline V gene, CDR1 is SGHKS and CDR2 is YYEKEE (reference sequence). The CDR3 is 15 amino acids. The V end was cut by 3 bases, the J end by 0 bases, with 10 bases between. CDR3 loop: CASSSGLFSNQPQHF. The CDR3 region has the DNA TGTGCCAGCAGCTCCGGGTTGTTTAGCAATCAGCCCCAGCATTTT. The whole variable domain, remainder taken from reference TRBV5-5 and TRBJ1-5, is DAGVTQSPTHLIKTRGQQVTLRCSPISGHKSVSWYQQVLGQGPQFIFQYYEKEERGRGNFPDRFSARQFPNYSSELNVNALLLGDSALYLCASSSGLFSNQPQHFGDGTRLSIL.

This clone has only one observation. The J gene is TRBJ2-3, the V gene TRBV11-2, with TRBD2 identical over 13 bases. CDR3 size: 13 residues. The trim removed 5 bases at V and 9 bases at J, leaving 2 bases unmatched. CDR1 SGHAT and CDR2 FQNNGV come from the germline V gene. The CDR3 reads CASSPGLAGTQYF. The CDR3 nucleotides are TGTGCCAGCAGCCCGGGACTAGCGGGGACGCAGTATTTT.

This clone was seen only once. This chain joins TRBV9 and TRBJ2-2; weak D call: TRBD1 (6 bases). This CDR3 region has 14 residues. V was pared by 1 base and J by 4 bases, with 8 bases between. The germline gives CDR1 SGDLS, CDR2 YYNGEE. CDR3 nucleotides: TGTGCCAGCAGCGTAACAGGGCTCACCGGGGAGCTGTTTTTT. Its protein is CASSVTGLTGELFF.

The V and J genes are TRBV19 and TRBJ2-5; 8 bases agree with TRBD1. The CDR3 totals 14 residues. V lost 6 bases, J lost 2 bases, and 5 bases stayed unmatched. The germline gives CDR1 LNHDA, CDR2 SQIVND (reference sequence). The CDR3 nucleotides are TGTGCCAGTAGAGCGGACAGGGTTCAAGAGACCCAGTACTTC. Residues: CASRADRVQETQYF.

The V and J genes are TRBV7-2 and TRBJ1-1; D gene unclear. The CDR3 contains 14 residues. Germline V gene lookup returns CDR1 SGHTA and CDR2 FQGNSA. The V end lost 1 base, the J end lost 1 base, and 7 bases lay between the germline ends. The CDR3 here is CASSLGARNTEAFF. CDR3 nucleotide sequence: TGTGCCAGCAGCTTAGGCGCGCGGAACACTGAAGCTTTCTTT.

This sequence joins TRBV11-2 and TRBJ2-7; 9 bases map to TRBD1. CDR3 length equals 15 residues. The V and J ends lost 1 base and 4 bases, in that order; junction bases with no gene match: 5. CDR1 is SGHAT, CDR2 FQNNGV, per germline. The CDR3 loop reads CASSLASDRGYEQYF. The CDR3 coding sequence is TGTGCCAGCAGCTTAGCGTCGGACAGGGGTTACGAGCAGTACTTC.

V and J are TRBV5-1 and TRBJ1-1; the D gene is possibly TRBD1 (6 bases). This CDR3 has 14 residues. The V gene lost 3 bases and the J gene lost 4 bases, with 13 bases spanning the gap. Germline V gene lookup returns CDR1 SGHRS and CDR2 YFSETQ. CDR3 sequence reads: CASSSGGGSTEAFF. The DNA for the CDR3 is TGCGCCAGCAGCTCGGGGGGGGGCTCCACTGAAGCTTTCTTT.

This sequence joins TRBV5-8 and TRBJ2-5, with D perhaps TRBD1 (6 bases). Germline V gene lookup returns CDR1 SGHTS and CDR2 YDEGEE. V lost 2 bases and J 1 base, leaving 18 bases between the germline ends. This CDR3 is built from 17 residues. The CDR3 DNA is TGTGCCAGCAGCTTTAGGGGTACAGGGATAAGCCAAGAGACCCAGTACTTC. Residues: CASSFRGTGISQETQYF.

This clone was seen a single time. The V call is TRBV7-6, the J call TRBJ2-7; 8 nucleotides align to TRBD2. This CDR3 is 20 amino acids long. Germline V gene sequence: CDR1 SGHVS, CDR2 FNYEAQ. V was pared by 2 bases and J by 3 bases, with 21 bases of the junction left unmatched. The CDR3 sequence: CASSLTHGGGGSARGYEQYF. The CDR3 region has the DNA TGTGCCAGCAGCTTAACCCACGGTGGCGGGGGGTCGGCCCGGGGCTACGAGCAGTACTTC.